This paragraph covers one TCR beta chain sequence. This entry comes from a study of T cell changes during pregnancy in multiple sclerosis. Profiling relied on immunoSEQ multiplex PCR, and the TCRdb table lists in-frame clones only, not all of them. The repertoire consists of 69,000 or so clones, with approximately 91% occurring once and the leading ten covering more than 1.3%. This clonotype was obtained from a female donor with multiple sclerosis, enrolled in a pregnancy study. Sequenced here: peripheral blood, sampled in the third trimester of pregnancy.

The CDR3 sequence: CATSRAHDTIYF. For the CDR3, the DNA is TGTGCCACCAGCAGAGCCCATGACACCATATATTTT. This rearrangement joins TRBV15 to TRBJ1-3; D gene uncertain. Trimming took 1 base from V and 8 from J, leaving 6 bases between them. Germline V gives CDR1 LNHNV, CDR2 YYDKDF (reference sequence). This CDR3 is built from 12 residues. The variable domain in full, with the rest retrieved from reference TRBV15 and TRBJ1-3, is DAMVIQNPRYQVTQFGKPVTLSCSQTLNHNVMYWYQQKSSQAPKLLFHYYDKDFNNEADTPDNFQSRRPNTSFCFLDIRSPGLGDTAMYLCATSRAHDTIYFGEGSWLTVV.